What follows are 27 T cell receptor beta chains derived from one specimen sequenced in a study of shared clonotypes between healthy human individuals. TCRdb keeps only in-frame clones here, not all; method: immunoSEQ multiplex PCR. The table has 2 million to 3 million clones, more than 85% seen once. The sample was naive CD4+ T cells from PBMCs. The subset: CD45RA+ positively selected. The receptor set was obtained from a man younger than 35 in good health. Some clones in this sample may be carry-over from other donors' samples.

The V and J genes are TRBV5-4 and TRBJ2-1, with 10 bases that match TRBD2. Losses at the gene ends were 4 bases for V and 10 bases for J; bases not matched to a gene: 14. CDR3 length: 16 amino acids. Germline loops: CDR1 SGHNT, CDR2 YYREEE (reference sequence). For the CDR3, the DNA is TGTGCCAGCAGCCCGGCAGGGACTAGCGCCGTCTGGGAGCAGTTCTTC. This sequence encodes CASSPAGTSAVWEQFF.

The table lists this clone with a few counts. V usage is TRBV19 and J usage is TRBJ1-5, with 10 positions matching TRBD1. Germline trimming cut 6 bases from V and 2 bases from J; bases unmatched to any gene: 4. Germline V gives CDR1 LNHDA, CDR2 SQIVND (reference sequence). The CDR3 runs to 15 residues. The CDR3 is CASRRQGAGNQPQHF. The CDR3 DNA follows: TGTGCCAGTAGAAGACAGGGGGCTGGCAATCAGCCCCAGCATTTT.

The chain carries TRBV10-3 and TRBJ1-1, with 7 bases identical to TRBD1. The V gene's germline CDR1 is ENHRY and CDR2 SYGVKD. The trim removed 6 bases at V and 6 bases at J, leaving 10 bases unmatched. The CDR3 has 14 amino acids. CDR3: CAISPIEQGSEAFF. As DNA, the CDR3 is TGTGCCATCAGCCCTATAGAACAGGGGTCTGAAGCTTTCTTT.

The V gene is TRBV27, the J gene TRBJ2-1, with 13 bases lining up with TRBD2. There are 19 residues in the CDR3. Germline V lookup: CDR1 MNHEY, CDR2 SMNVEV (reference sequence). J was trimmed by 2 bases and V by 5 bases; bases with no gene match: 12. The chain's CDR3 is CASSPRPGTSGIPYNEQFF. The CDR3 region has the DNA TGTGCCAGCAGTCCGCGCCCGGGGACTAGCGGGATTCCCTACAATGAGCAGTTCTTC.

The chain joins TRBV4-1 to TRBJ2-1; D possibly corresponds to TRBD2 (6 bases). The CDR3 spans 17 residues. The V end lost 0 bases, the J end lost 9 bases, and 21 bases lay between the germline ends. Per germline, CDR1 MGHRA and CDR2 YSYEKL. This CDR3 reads CASSQEGGASVSVEQFF. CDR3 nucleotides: TGCGCCAGCAGCCAAGAGGGGGGAGCGTCCGTTTCTGTTGAGCAGTTCTTC.

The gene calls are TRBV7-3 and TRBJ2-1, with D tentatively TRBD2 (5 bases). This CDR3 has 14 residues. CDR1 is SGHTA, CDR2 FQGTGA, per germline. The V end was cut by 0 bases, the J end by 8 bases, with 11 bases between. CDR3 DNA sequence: TGTGCCAGCAGCTTAACGCGAACAGCGGATGAGCAGTTCTTC. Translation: CASSLTRTADEQFF.

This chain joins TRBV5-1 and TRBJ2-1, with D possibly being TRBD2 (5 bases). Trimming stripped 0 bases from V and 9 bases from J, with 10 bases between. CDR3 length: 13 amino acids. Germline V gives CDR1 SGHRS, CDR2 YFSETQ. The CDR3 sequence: CASSLVPGSEQFF. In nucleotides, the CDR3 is TGCGCCAGCAGCTTGGTTCCGGGGAGTGAGCAGTTCTTC.

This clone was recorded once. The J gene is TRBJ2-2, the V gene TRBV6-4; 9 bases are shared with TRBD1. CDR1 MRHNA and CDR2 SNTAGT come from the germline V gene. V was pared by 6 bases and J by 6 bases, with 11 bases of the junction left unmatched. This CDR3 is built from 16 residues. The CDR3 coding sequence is TGTGCCAGCAGCCCACGGACAGGGGCCCCCCCCGGGGAGCTGTTTTTT. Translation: CASSPRTGAPPGELFF.

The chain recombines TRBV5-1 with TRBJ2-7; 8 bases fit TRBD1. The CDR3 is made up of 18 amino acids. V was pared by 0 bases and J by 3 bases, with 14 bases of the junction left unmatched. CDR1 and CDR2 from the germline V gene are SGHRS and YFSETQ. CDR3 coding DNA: TGCGCCAGCAGCTTGGCACAGGGACAGGCCAACCCTTTCTACGAGCAGTACTTC. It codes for CASSLAQGQANPFYEQYF. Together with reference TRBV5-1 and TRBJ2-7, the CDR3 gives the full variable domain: KAGVTQTPRYLIKTRGQQVTLSCSPISGHRSVSWYQQTPGQGLQFLFEYFSETQRNKGNFPGRFSGRQFSNSRSEMNVSTLELGDSALYLCASSLAQGQANPFYEQYFGPGTRLTVT.

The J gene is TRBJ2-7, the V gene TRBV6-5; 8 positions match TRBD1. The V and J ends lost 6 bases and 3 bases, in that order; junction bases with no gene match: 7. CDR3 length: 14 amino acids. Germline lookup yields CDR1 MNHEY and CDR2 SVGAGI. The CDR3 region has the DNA TGTGCCAGCAGAATGACAGGGGTACACTACGAGCAGTACTTC. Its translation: CASRMTGVHYEQYF.

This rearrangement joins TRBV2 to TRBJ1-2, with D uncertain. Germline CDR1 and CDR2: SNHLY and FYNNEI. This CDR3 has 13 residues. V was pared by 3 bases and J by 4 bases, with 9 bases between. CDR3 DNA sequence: TGTGCCAGCAGTGAGGACGGACCCTATGGCTACACCTTC. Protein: CASSEDGPYGYTF.

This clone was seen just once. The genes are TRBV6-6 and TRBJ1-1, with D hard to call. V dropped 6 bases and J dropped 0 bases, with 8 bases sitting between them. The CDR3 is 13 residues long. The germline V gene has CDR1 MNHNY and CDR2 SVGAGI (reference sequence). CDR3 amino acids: CASSFDLNTEAFF. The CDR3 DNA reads TGTGCCAGCAGCTTTGATTTGAACACTGAAGCTTTCTTT.

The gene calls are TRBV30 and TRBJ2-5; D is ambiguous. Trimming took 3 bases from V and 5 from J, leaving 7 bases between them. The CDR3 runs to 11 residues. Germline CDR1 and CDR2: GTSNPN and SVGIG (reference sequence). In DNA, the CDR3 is TGTGCCTGGAGCCCGGCGGAGACCCAGTACTTC. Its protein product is CAWSPAETQYF.

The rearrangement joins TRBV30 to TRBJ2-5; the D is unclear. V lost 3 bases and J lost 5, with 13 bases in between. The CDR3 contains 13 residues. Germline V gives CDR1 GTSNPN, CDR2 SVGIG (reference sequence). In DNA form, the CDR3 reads TGTGCCTGGAGGCTTGGGTTTGGGGAGACCCAGTACTTC. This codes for CAWRLGFGETQYF.

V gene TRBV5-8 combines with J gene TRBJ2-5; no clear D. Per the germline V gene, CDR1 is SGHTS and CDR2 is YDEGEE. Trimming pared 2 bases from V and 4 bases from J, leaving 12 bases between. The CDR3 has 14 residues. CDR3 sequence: CASSFGRLTETQYF. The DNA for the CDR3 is TGTGCCAGCAGCTTCGGCAGGTTGACAGAGACCCAGTACTTC.

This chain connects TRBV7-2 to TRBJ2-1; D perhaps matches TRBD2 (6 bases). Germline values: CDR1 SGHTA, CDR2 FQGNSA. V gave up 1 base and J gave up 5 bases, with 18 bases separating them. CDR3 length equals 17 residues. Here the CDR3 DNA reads TGTGCCAGCAGCTTAGTGGTCACGGGGGTGCGACACAATGAGCAGTTCTTC. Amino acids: CASSLVVTGVRHNEQFF.

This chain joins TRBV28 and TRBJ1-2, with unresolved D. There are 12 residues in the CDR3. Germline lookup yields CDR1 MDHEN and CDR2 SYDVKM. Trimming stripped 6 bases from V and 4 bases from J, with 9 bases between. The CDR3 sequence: CASSQQRYGYTF. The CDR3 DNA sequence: TGTGCCAGCAGCCAGCAGCGCTATGGCTACACCTTC.

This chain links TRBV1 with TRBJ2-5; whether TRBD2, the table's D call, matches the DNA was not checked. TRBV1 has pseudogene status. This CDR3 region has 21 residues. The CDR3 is CTSSLPGTSENPTTYQETQYF. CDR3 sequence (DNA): TGCACCAGCAGCCTGCCCGGGACTAGCGAGAACCCCACGACGTACCAAGAGACCCAGTACTTC.

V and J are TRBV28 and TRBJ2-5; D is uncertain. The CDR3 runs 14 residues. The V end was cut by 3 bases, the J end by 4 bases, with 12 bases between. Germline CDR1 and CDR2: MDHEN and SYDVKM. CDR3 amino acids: CASSFGPKGETQYF. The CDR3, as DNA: TGTGCCAGCAGTTTCGGGCCCAAGGGAGAGACCCAGTACTTC.

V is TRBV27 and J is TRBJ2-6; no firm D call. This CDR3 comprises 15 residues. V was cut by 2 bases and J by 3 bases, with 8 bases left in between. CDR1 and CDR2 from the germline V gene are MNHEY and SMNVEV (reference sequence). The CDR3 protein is CASSLKGLGANVLTF. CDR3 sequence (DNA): TGTGCCAGCAGTTTAAAAGGGCTTGGGGCCAACGTCCTGACTTTC.

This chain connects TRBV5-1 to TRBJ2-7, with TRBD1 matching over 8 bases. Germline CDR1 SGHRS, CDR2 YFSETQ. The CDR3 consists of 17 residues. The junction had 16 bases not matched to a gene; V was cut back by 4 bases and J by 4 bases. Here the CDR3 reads CASSPLPRTGSRYEQYF. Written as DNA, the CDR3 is TGCGCCAGCAGCCCACTTCCCCGGACAGGGTCCCGATACGAGCAGTACTTC.

CDR3 DNA: TGTGCCAGCAGCTTCTGGGACAGGGGCTACGAGCAGTACTTC. Translating it yields CASSFWDRGYEQYF. V and J are TRBV7-9 and TRBJ2-5; 10 bases map to TRBD1. The J call is doubtful: the DNA matches TRBJ2-7 better. This CDR3 has 14 amino acids. Per the germline V gene, CDR1 is SEHNR and CDR2 is FQNEAQ (reference sequence).

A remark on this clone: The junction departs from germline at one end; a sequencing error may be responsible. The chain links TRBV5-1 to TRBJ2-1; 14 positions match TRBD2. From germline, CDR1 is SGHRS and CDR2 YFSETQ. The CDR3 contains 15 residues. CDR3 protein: CASSLTGTSGSEKFF. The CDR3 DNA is TGCGCCAGCAGCTTAACCGGGACTAGCGGGAGTGAGAAGTTCTTC.

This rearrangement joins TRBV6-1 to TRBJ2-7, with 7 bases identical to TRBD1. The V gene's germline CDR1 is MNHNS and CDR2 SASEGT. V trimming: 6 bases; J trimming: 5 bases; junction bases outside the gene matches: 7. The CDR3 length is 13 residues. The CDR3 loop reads CASRSRGSDEQYF. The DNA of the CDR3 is TGTGCCAGCAGGAGCAGGGGGTCGGACGAGCAGTACTTC.

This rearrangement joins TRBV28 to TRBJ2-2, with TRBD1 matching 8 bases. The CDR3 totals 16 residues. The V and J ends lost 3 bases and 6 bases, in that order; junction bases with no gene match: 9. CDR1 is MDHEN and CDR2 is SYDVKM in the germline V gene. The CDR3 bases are TGTGCCAGCAGTTTTAAGTTCAGGGGGCGTCCCGGGGAGCTGTTTTTT. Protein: CASSFKFRGRPGELFF.

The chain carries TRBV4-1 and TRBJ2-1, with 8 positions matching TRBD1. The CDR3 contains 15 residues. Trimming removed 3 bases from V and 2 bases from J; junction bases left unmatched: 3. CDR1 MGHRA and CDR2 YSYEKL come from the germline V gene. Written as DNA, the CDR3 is TGCGCCAGCAGCCAGACAGGGGTCACCTACAATGAGCAGTTCTTC. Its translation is CASSQTGVTYNEQFF.

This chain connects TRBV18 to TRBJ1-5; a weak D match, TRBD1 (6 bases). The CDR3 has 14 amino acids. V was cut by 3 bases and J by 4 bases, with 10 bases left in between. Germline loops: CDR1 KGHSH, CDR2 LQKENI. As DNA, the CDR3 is TGTGCCAGCTCACCTCCAGGGGATAATCAGCCCCAGCATTTT. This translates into CASSPPGDNQPQHF.